This T cell receptor beta chain appears in the sequencing data of a study of blood T cell repertoires in COVID-19. Study as a whole: The United States, Italy and Spain provided the acute and convalescent COVID-19 samples. T cells, B-cell-depleted T cells, or PBMCs provided the cDNA or gDNA that served as material.

Original analysis: Reference gene primers were amplified, and this amplification served to estimate nucleated cell counts. The method was immunoSEQ multiplex PCR; TCRdb's version includes in-frame clones alone and lacks a portion of them. The V and J calls and clone size come from that table; D and trimming were worked out from the DNA. The repertoire holds approximately 210,000 clones, with approximately 86% as singletons. Sequenced material: peripheral blood. The TCR was taken from a young man with active or convalescent COVID-19.

CDR3 bases: TGCAGCGTTATAGATCCCGGGACTAGGGGTACTGAAGCTTTCTTT. It encodes CSVIDPGTRGTEAFF. The rearrangement links TRBV29-1 to TRBJ1-1; possible D gene TRBD1, 5 bases. The CDR3 is 15 amino acids. Germline V lookup: CDR1 SQVTM, CDR2 ANQGSEA. V lost 5 bases to trimming and J lost 5 bases, with 21 bases between them.